The clone carrying this T cell receptor beta chain was seen more than once but under ten times. Its target is unknown. The sample is drawn from a study of cytomegalovirus exposure and HLA in healthy donors. Notes on the study in general: Only CMV serostatus was available as immune exposure information.

PCR employed 60 Vbeta and 13 Jbeta primers. The assay was immunoSEQ multiplex PCR, and TCRdb's table has in-frame clones only and misses some. The sample holds approximately 120,000 clones, about 80% seen once. The CDR3 has 14 amino acids. The germline V gene encodes CDR1 LNHDA and CDR2 SQIVND (reference sequence). V shed 1 base and J shed 4 bases, with 10 bases lying between them. The source of this sequence is a man aged 25 to 40 in good health and CMV-seropositive. The sequenced material came from PBMCs. This chain uses TRBV19 with TRBJ1-2; D gene uncertain. The CDR3 DNA is TGTGCCAGTAGTATAGCACCCGGTACCTATGGCTACACCTTC. Residues: CASSIAPGTYGYTF.